The 9 T cell receptor beta chains reported below all come from one sample, sequenced in a study of blood T cell repertoires in COVID-19. Here immunoSEQ multiplex PCR was the method, and the copy in TCRdb shows in-frame clones only, minus some. The data show over 85,000 clones, 80% to 90% seen once. Sequenced sample: peripheral blood. These receptors all stem from a woman of 80 years or more with acute or convalescent COVID-19.

This chain connects TRBV12-5 to TRBJ2-5; 8 bases fit TRBD2. The V segment lost 0 bases and the J segment 2 bases; nucleotides outside the gene matches: 8. The CDR3 contains 17 residues. Looked up from germline, CDR1 is LGHNT and CDR2 is FRNRAP. The CDR3 DNA sequence: TGTGCTAGTGGTTTGGTAACGGAACTAGCGGTTCAAGAGACCCAGTACTTC. Translating gives CASGLVTELAVQETQYF.

The chain has TRBV13 and TRBJ2-1; 7 nucleotides agree with TRBD1. After removal of 5 bases from V and 7 bases from J, the junction contained 8 bases not matched to a gene. The CDR3 loop spans 14 amino acids. CDR1 PRHDT and CDR2 FYEKMQ come from the germline V gene (reference sequence). The CDR3 loop reads CASSTDRVGNEQFF. The CDR3, as DNA: TGTGCCAGCAGCACTGACAGGGTTGGGAATGAGCAGTTCTTC.

V and J are TRBV4-1 and TRBJ1-1, with D possibly being TRBD1 (6 bases). Germline CDR1 MGHRA, CDR2 YSYEKL. The V gene lost 0 bases and the J gene lost 6 bases, with 14 bases spanning the gap. This CDR3 spans 15 amino acids. The CDR3, as DNA: TGCGCCAGCAGCCAAGATCCCACAGGGAGAGCTGAAGCTTTCTTT. Protein product: CASSQDPTGRAEAFF.

The chain has TRBV5-1 and TRBJ1-1, with TRBD1 identical over 8 bases. There are 12 residues in the CDR3. The trim removed 2 bases at V and 8 bases at J, leaving 2 bases unmatched. Germline lookup yields CDR1 SGHRS and CDR2 YFSETQ. DNA of the CDR3: TGCGCCAGCAGCTTCGGACAGGGCGAAGCTTTCTTT. Its translation is CASSFGQGEAFF.

This clone was found a few times. The chain links TRBV3-1 (or the pseudogene TRBV3-2) to TRBJ2-7, with 7 bases that match TRBD2. Unmatched junction bases numbered 7, after V lost 6 bases and J lost 2 bases. The CDR3 has 14 amino acids. Germline V CDR1 and CDR2: LGHDT, YNNKEL (reference sequence). The CDR3 nucleotides are TGTGCCAGCAGTGAAGCGGGGCCAACCTACGAGCAGTACTTC. Translation gives CASSEAGPTYEQYF.

The V and J genes are TRBV5-1 and TRBJ1-6; D is undetermined. The CDR3 runs 14 residues. The germline V gene has CDR1 SGHRS and CDR2 YFSETQ. Between the trimmed V and J ends, which lost 0 bases and 5 bases, there was a span of 6 bases. Written as DNA, the CDR3 is TGCGCCAGCAGCTTGGACATCCATAATTCACCCCTCCACTTT. It yields the protein CASSLDIHNSPLHF.

The V call is TRBV5-1, the J call TRBJ2-7; 10 bases are a match to TRBD1. CDR3 length equals 13 residues. Trimming took 3 bases from V and 5 from J; bases not matched to a gene: 2. Germline V gene lookup returns CDR1 SGHRS and CDR2 YFSETQ. CDR3 region: CASSSGQGDEQYF. CDR3 nucleotide sequence: TGCGCCAGCAGCTCAGGACAGGGGGACGAGCAGTACTTC.

The chain joins TRBV11-1 to TRBJ2-5, with 10 bases aligning to TRBD1. Looked up from germline, CDR1 is SGHAT and CDR2 is FQDESV (reference sequence). The trim removed 3 bases at V and 5 bases at J, leaving 9 bases unmatched. The CDR3 is made up of 16 amino acids. The CDR3 DNA follows: TGTGCCAGCAGCTTTCGGGACAGGGGCCCTGGGGAGACCCAGTACTTC. It is translated as CASSFRDRGPGETQYF.

V usage is TRBV7-9 and J usage is TRBJ2-2; 7 nucleotides agree with TRBD1. The length of the CDR3 is 15 residues. The germline V gene has CDR1 SEHNR and CDR2 FQNEAQ (reference sequence). With V trimmed by 5 bases and J by 0 bases, 3 bases remained unmatched. The CDR3 is CASSTRGTNTGELFF. The CDR3 bases are TGTGCCAGCAGCACCAGGGGGACGAACACCGGGGAGCTGTTTTTT.